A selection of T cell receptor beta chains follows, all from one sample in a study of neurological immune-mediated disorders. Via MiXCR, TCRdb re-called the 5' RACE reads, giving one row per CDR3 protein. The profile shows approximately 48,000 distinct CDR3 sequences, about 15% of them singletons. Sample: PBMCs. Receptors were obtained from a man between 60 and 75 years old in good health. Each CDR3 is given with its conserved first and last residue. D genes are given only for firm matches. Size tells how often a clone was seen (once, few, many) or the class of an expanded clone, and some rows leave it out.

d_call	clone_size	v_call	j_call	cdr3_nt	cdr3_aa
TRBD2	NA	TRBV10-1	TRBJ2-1	TGCGCCACCAGTAAGACACCGGGACTAGTCGACTCGCAGCGGGACAATGAGCAGTTCTTC	CATSKTPGLVDSQRDNEQFF
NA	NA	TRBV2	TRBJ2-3	TGTGCCAGCAGGGCCCAGGGCGATACGCAGTATTTT	CASRAQGDTQYF
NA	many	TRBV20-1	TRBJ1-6	TGCAGTGCTAGTAGGGCAGGGAACTATAATTCACCCCTCCACTTT	CSASRAGNYNSPLHF
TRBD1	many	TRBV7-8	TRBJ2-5	TGTGCCAGCAGCTTAGGGGGACAGGTGGCGACCCAGTACTTC	CASSLGGQVATQYF
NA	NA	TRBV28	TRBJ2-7	TGTGCCAGCAGTTTCTCCGGGAGCGAGCAGTACTTC	CASSFSGSEQYF
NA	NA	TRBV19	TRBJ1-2	TGTGCCAGTAGAGATTCCGGGACAACTATCTATGGCTACACCTTC	CASRDSGTTIYGYTF
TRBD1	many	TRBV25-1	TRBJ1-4	TGTGCCAGCAGTAGACAGGGGAAAAGAGAAAAACTGTTTTTT	CASSRQGKREKLFF
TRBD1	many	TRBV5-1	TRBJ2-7	TGCGCCAGCAGCTTGGAGGGACAGAGCTTATACGAGCAGTACTTC	CASSLEGQSLYEQYF
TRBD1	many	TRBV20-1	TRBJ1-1	TGCAGTGCTAGAGGACAGGGGGAAATTCGGACTGAAGCTTTCTTT	CSARGQGEIRTEAFF
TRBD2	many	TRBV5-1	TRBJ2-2	TGCGCCAGCAAGGGACTAGCGTTAACCGGGGAGCTGTTTTTT	CASKGLALTGELFF
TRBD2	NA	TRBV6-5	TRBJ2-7	TGTGCCAGCAGATATAACCCCACACGGACTAGCGGGCGTGACGAGCAGTACTTC	CASRYNPTRTSGRDEQYF
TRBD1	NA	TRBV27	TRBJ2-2	TGTGCCAGCAGCCCCTGGACAGGGGCGTTGGACACCGGGGAGCTGTTTTTT	CASSPWTGALDTGELFF
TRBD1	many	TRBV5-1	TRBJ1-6	TGCGCCAGCAGCGTTACAGGGGTCCGTGGTAATTCACCCCTCCACTTT	CASSVTGVRGNSPLHF
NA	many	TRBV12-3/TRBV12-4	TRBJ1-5	TGTGCCAGCAGTTTAGAGGCAGGGGCCTTTGGTCAGCCCCAGCATTTT	CASSLEAGAFGQPQHF
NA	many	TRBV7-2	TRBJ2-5	TGTGCCAGCAGCCCCGACTCGGGGCTCGTAGAGACCCAGTACTTC	CASSPDSGLVETQYF
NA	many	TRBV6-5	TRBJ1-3	TGTGCCGGCGATGGGGGTCCCTTCTCTGGAAACACCATATATTTT	CAGDGGPFSGNTIYF
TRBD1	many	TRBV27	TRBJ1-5	TGTGCCAGCAGTTTCAGGGGGATCGGCAATCAGCCCCAGCATTTT	CASSFRGIGNQPQHF
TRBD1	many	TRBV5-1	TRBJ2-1	TGCGCCAGCAGCTCTGCGCCGGGACAGGCGAACAATGAGCAGTTCTTC	CASSSAPGQANNEQFF
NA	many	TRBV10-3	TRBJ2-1	TGTGCCATCAGAGATCGGGGCCCCAATGAGCAGTTCTTC	CAIRDRGPNEQFF
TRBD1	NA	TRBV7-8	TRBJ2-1	TGTGCCAGCAGCCCCGCGCGGACAGGGTACGAGCAGTTCTTC	CASSPARTGYEQFF
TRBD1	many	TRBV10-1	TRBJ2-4	TGCGCCAGCAGTGAGGACAGGGGACCCAAAAACATTCAGTACTTC	CASSEDRGPKNIQYF
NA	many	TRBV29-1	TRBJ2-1	TGCAGCGTGGACAGATCCTACAATGAGCAGTTCTTC	CSVDRSYNEQFF
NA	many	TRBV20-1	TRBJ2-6	TGCAGTGCTAAAATGAACTCTGGGGCCAACGTCCTGACTTTC	CSAKMNSGANVLTF
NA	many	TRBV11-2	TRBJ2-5	TGTGCCAGCAGCCCCGGGGCAGGGTGGTACCAAGAGACCCAGTACTTC	CASSPGAGWYQETQYF